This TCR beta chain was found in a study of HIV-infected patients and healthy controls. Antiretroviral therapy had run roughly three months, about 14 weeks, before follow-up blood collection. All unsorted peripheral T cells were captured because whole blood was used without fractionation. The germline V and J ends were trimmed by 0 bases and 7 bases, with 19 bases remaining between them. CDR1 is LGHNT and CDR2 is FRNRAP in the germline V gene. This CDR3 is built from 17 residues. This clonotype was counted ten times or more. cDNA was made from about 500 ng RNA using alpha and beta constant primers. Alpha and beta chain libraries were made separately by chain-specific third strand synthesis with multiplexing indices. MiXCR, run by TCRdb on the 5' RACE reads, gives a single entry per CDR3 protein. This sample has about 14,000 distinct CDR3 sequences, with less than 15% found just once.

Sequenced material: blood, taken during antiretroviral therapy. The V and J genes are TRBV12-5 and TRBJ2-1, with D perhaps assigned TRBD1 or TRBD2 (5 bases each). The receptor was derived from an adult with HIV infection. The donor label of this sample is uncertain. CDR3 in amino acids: CASGLVPGPGIRNEQFF. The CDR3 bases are TGTGCTAGTGGTTTGGTACCGGGGCCAGGAATACGGAATGAGCAGTTCTTC.